One sample yielded the 19 T cell receptor beta chains listed below, sequenced in a study of blood T cells in healthy people across ages. The second PCR ran about 6 to 11 cycles with a sample-barcoded 5' primer and J-beta primers. TCRdb reprocessed the 5' RACE reads with MiXCR, giving one entry per CDR3 protein. This sample has around 850,000 distinct CDR3 sequences, with around 36% found just once. Material: blood. The receptors stem from a young man in good health.

A few counts support this clonotype. The chain employs TRBV12-3 or TRBV12-4 and TRBJ1-1; D gene uncertain. This CDR3 contains 13 residues. Trimming left V 7 bases short and J 1 base short, with 10 bases between. The CDR3 loop is CASKFTPNTEAFF. The CDR3 DNA sequence: TGTGCCAGCAAATTTACCCCGAACACTGAAGCTTTCTTT.

This clonotype occurred a few times. A read error may explain this, as a much larger clone is one base away. The chain couples TRBV25-1 to TRBJ2-5, with D perhaps matching TRBD2 (6 bases). The V gene's germline CDR1 is MGHDK and CDR2 SYGVNS. Between the trimmed V and J ends, which lost 7 bases and 11 bases, there was a span of 20 bases. The CDR3 sequence is 13 residues long. The CDR3 DNA reads as TGTGCCAGCACCGAGGAGGGTTTGAATGAGCAGTACTTC. This encodes CASTEEGLNEQYF.

The chain employs TRBV6-5 and TRBJ1-1, with D maybe TRBD1 (6 bases). Trimming removed 5 bases from V and 4 bases from J, with 11 bases in between. CDR3 length: 13 amino acids. Looked up from germline, CDR1 is MNHEY and CDR2 is SVGAGI. CDR3 DNA: TGTGCCAGCAGTGCGGGACAAAGCACTGAAGCTTTCTTT. Encoded protein: CASSAGQSTEAFF.

This clonotype was seen many times. The V call is TRBV29-1, the J call TRBJ2-5; 10 bases are shared with TRBD1. Trimming cost V 6 bases and J 5 bases; bases outside gene matches: 3. The V gene's germline CDR1 is SQVTM and CDR2 ANQGSEA. The CDR3 covers 12 residues. As DNA, the CDR3 is TGCAGCGTCCGGGACAGGGGTGAGACCCAGTACTTC. This gives the protein CSVRDRGETQYF.

The V and J genes are TRBV5-6 and TRBJ2-1; no reliable D call. Germline V lookup: CDR1 SGHDT, CDR2 YYEEEE. This CDR3 is 11 amino acids long. V lost 5 bases to trimming and J lost 7 bases, with 7 bases between them. CDR3 coding DNA: TGTGCCAGCAGACGGGCGAATGAGCAGTTCTTC. It translates to CASRRANEQFF. The variable domain in full, with the rest retrieved from reference TRBV5-6 and TRBJ2-1, is DAGVTQSPTHLIKTRGQQVTLRCSPKSGHDTVSWYQQALGQGPQFIFQYYEEEERQRGNFPDRFSGHQFPNYSSELNVNALLLGDSALYLCASRRANEQFFGPGTRLTVL.

This clonotype was counted only a few times. V is TRBV12-3 or TRBV12-4 and J is TRBJ2-6; tentative D call: TRBD1 (5 bases). The germline V and J ends were trimmed by 5 bases and 0 bases, with 11 bases remaining between them. This CDR3 comprises 16 residues. CDR3 bases: TGTGCCAGCAGTCGTAACAGGATCTCTGGGGCCAACGTCCTGACTTTC. This gives the protein CASSRNRISGANVLTF.

This clonotype was found many times. The V gene is TRBV20-1, the J gene TRBJ2-5; 13 nucleotides line up with TRBD2. Germline V lookup: CDR1 DFQATT, CDR2 SNEGSKA (reference sequence). Trimming cost V 6 bases and J 4 bases; bases outside gene matches: 5. This CDR3 contains 14 residues. The CDR3 DNA reads as TGCAGTGCCCCACTAGCGGGGGGGCGAGAGACCCAGTACTTC. Its protein product is CSAPLAGGRETQYF.

This clonotype was detected ten times or more. The V gene is TRBV5-1, the J gene TRBJ2-3; no firm D call. Germline values: CDR1 SGHRS, CDR2 YFSETQ. The ends were cut back, 0 bases at V and 0 bases at J, with 5 bases in the middle. The CDR3 covers 14 residues. CDR3 nucleotide sequence: TGCGCCAGCAGCTTGGTAATTAGCACAGATACGCAGTATTTT. Amino acids: CASSLVISTDTQYF.

The rearrangement joins TRBV10-3 to TRBJ2-1; tentatively, D is TRBD1 or TRBD2 (5 bases each). The CDR3 loop spans 16 amino acids. Germline CDR1 is ENHRY and CDR2 is SYGVKD. The V and J ends lost 3 bases and 1 base respectively, with 13 bases between them. The CDR3 DNA reads TGTGCCATCAGTGACCGGGACGGTATTTCCTACAATGAGCAGTTCTTC. Translation: CAISDRDGISYNEQFF.

Regarding this clonotype: Lacking the conserved final phenylalanine or tryptophan, this CDR3 likely reflects a read error. This chain links TRBV12-3 or TRBV12-4 with TRBJ2-7; 11 positions agree with TRBD1. This CDR3 is 15 amino acids long. The J segment lost 3 bases and the V segment lost 5 bases, leaving 6 bases of the junction unmatched. This chain's CDR3 is CASSAGTGGDYEQYL. Here the CDR3 DNA reads TGTGCCAGCAGTGCGGGGACAGGGGGGGACTACGAGCAGTACTTA.

The CDR3 DNA sequence: TGTGCCAGCAGTCTTAAGGGACAGGCGGACGATGGCTACACCTTC. It translates to CASSLKGQADDGYTF. The V gene is TRBV6-2 or TRBV6-3, the J gene TRBJ1-2, with TRBD1 identical over 8 bases. V lost 5 bases, J lost 6 bases, and 11 bases stayed unmatched. The CDR3 spans 15 residues. Germline CDR1 is MNHEY and CDR2 is SVGEGT.

V gene TRBV9 combines with J gene TRBJ1-1, with D uncertain. The germline V and J ends were trimmed by 4 bases and 1 base, with 8 bases remaining between them. Germline V gene lookup returns CDR1 SGDLS and CDR2 YYNGEE. The CDR3 has 13 amino acids. The CDR3 reads CASSRDPNTEAFF. The CDR3 coding sequence is TGTGCCAGCAGCAGAGACCCGAACACTGAAGCTTTCTTT.

This clonotype was detected a few times. The chain uses TRBV30 and TRBJ1-2; tentative D call: TRBD1 (5 bases). Trimming took off 3 bases at V and 5 bases at J, with 19 bases between the two ends. CDR3 length: 15 residues. In germline, CDR1 is GTSNPN, CDR2 SVGIG (reference sequence). CDR3 DNA: TGTGCCTGGAGGAAGAACGGCAGGGCCCTTTATGGCTACACCTTC. Its translation is CAWRKNGRALYGYTF.

This clonotype was observed a few times. The V gene is TRBV7-2, the J gene TRBJ2-3; D perhaps matches TRBD1 (5 bases). Germline V CDR1 and CDR2: SGHTA, FQGNSA. This CDR3 has 15 amino acids. V lost 2 bases to trimming and J lost 0 bases, with 9 bases between them. CDR3 nucleotide sequence: TGTGCCAGCAGCTTATTAAAGGGGAGCACAGATACGCAGTATTTT. It specifies CASSLLKGSTDTQYF.

J is TRBJ2-1 and V is TRBV29-1; unclear D gene. The CDR3 covers 14 residues. Trimming took 4 bases from V and 2 from J, leaving 12 bases between them. Germline lookup yields CDR1 SQVTM and CDR2 ANQGSEA. CDR3 nucleotides: TGCAGCGTTGTCACCGGACGCGCCTACAATGAGCAGTTCTTC. It codes for CSVVTGRAYNEQFF.

V is TRBV5-1 and J is TRBJ2-3; TRBD2 is a possible D gene (5 bases). With 7 bases removed from V and 5 bases from J, the gap between germline ends came to 14 bases. This CDR3 has 13 residues. Germline V gives CDR1 SGHRS, CDR2 YFSETQ. CDR3 DNA sequence: TGCGCCAGCTGCCAGTACGAGGGAGATACGCAGTATTTT. It specifies CASCQYEGDTQYF.

The chain joins TRBV6-2 or TRBV6-3 to TRBJ2-7; D unclear. V lost 6 bases to trimming and J lost 3 bases, with 9 bases between them. The CDR3 length is 12 residues. CDR1 and CDR2 from the germline V gene are MNHEY and SVGEGT. CDR3 sequence (DNA): TGTGCCAGCAGACTTCCCCTCTACGAGCAGTACTTC. Amino acid sequence: CASRLPLYEQYF.

This clonotype has more than one count but fewer than ten. The rearrangement uses TRBV19 and TRBJ1-4, with D possibly matching TRBD1 (5 bases). This CDR3 spans 13 amino acids. CDR1 is LNHDA and CDR2 is SQIVND in the germline V gene (reference sequence). The V and J ends lost 6 bases and 8 bases respectively, with 13 bases between them. CDR3 nucleotides: TGTGCCAGTAGGGCCAGGGCTATGGAAAAACTGTTTTTT. Protein: CASRARAMEKLFF.

The genes are TRBV12-3 or TRBV12-4 and TRBJ1-1, with unresolved D. The CDR3 runs to 14 residues. V was clipped by 1 base and J by 0 bases, with 6 bases between them. CDR3 sequence reads: CASSLEMMNTEAFF. The CDR3 region has the DNA TGTGCCAGCAGTTTAGAAATGATGAACACTGAAGCTTTCTTT.